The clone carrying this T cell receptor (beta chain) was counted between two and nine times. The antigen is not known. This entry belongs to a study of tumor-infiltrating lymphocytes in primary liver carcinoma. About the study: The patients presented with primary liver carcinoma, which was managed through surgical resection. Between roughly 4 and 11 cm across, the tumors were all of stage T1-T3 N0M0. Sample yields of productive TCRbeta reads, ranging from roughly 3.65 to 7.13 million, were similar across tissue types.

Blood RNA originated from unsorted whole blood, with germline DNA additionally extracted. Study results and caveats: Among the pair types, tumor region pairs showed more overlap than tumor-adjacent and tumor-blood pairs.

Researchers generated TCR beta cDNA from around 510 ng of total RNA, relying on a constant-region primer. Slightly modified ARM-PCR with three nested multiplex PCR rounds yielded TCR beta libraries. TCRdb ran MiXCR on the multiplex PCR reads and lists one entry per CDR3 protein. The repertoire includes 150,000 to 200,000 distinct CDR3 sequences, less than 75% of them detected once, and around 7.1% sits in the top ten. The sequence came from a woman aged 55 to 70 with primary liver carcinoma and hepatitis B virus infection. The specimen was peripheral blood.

The CDR3 here is CANPPGLAVLEQYF. As DNA, the CDR3 is TGTGCCAACCCTCCGGGACTAGCGGTGTTAGAGCAGTACTTC. The chain joins TRBV14 to TRBJ2-7, with TRBD2 matching over 11 bases. The CDR3 runs 14 residues. CDR1 is SGHDN and CDR2 is FVKESK in the germline V gene. The V and J ends lost 10 bases and 7 bases, in that order; junction bases with no gene match: 12.